The next 21 T cell receptor beta chains were all read from a single sample in a study of CXCR3-negative and CXCR3-positive naive CD8 T cells. Overall study results and limits: The study found more hydrophobic TRB CDR3s in CXCR3-positive naive cells than in CXCR3-negative naive cells.

Carrying UMI labels, the TRB cDNA libraries were prepared through 5' RACE. TCRdb reanalyzed the 5' RACE reads, giving one entry per CDR3 protein sequence and no DNA. This sample's table reports about 150,000 distinct CDR3 sequences. No cognate antigen is known for these TCRs. The sequencing input was naive CXCR3+ CD8+ T cells from blood. Subset in this sample: CD45RO-CCR7+CD27+CD95- naive CD8+ T cells expressing CXCR3 (TNR3+). These receptors all come from a human donor in good health. Some clones in this sample may be carry-over from other donors' samples.

This chain uses TRBV2 with TRBJ2-1. The germline V gene encodes CDR1 SNHLY and CDR2 FYNNEI. The CDR3 contains 12 residues. The CDR3 sequence is CASTAIYNEQFF.

This chain uses TRBV7-8 with TRBJ2-3; as DNA is missing, the TRBD2 call by TCRdb cannot be tested. The germline V gene encodes CDR1 SGHVS and CDR2 FQNEAQ. There are 15 residues in the CDR3. The CDR3 reads CASSYTGAYTDTQYF.

The chain couples TRBV9 to TRBJ2-6; TCRdb calls TRBD1, which cannot be checked without DNA. This CDR3 has 19 amino acids. The germline V gene has CDR1 SGDLS and CDR2 YYNGEE. CDR3 region: CASSDRVSGDILGANVLTF.

This CDR3 is CASTMSGRSNQPQHF. The chain combines TRBV19 with TRBJ1-5. Germline V gene data show CDR1 as LNHDA and CDR2 as SQIVND (reference sequence). The CDR3 is made up of 15 amino acids.

The gene calls are TRBV15 and TRBJ2-3; TCRdb gives TRBD2 as the D gene, but with no DNA this cannot be confirmed. Germline CDR1 LNHNV, CDR2 YYDKDF (reference sequence). The CDR3 runs to 15 residues. The CDR3 loop reads CATSRLRGDTDTQYF.

The chain joins TRBV4-2 to TRBJ2-3; TCRdb outputs TRBD2, but without DNA this stays unchecked. Germline V CDR1 and CDR2: LGHNA, YNFKEQ. This CDR3 is built from 17 residues. The CDR3 is CASSQDIGGGLTDTQYF.

The J gene is TRBJ2-3, the V gene TRBV4-1. CDR3 length: 13 residues. The germline V gene has CDR1 MGHRA and CDR2 YSYEKL. CDR3 sequence reads: CASSQALGDTQYF.

The chain joins TRBV5-4 to TRBJ2-7. The germline gives CDR1 SGHNT, CDR2 YYREEE (reference sequence). The CDR3 is made up of 14 amino acids. The CDR3 loop is CASSLAQGPYEQYF.

The rearrangement links TRBV7-3 to TRBJ2-7; TCRdb's D call, TRBD1, is unchecked because there is no DNA. CDR1 and CDR2 (germline): SGHTA, FQGTGA. The CDR3 length is 13 residues. CDR3 residues: CASSLWGESEQYF.

V gene TRBV19 combines with J gene TRBJ1-1. Germline V CDR1 and CDR2: LNHDA, SQIVND (reference sequence). This CDR3 is 13 amino acids long. The CDR3 sequence is CASSLFGDTEAFF.

The J gene is TRBJ1-2, the V gene TRBV4-3; the TCRdb call, TRBD1, lacks DNA for checking. CDR3 length: 16 amino acids. Looked up from germline, CDR1 is LGHNA and CDR2 is YSLEER. CDR3 sequence: CASSQVVQGDIYGYTF.

V gene TRBV9 combines with J gene TRBJ1-2; absent DNA, TCRdb's TRBD1 call cannot be checked. The CDR3 is 15 residues long. Germline values: CDR1 SGDLS, CDR2 YYNGEE. The CDR3 is CASSASLTRNYGYTF.

The chain employs TRBV20-1 and TRBJ2-7; as DNA is missing, the TRBD1 call by TCRdb cannot be tested. From germline, CDR1 is DFQATT and CDR2 SNEGSKA (reference sequence). There are 13 residues in the CDR3. The CDR3 sequence: CSANPRENYEQYF.

The chain combines TRBV13 with TRBJ2-1; TCRdb names TRBD2, which stays unverified in the absence of DNA. CDR1 is PRHDT, CDR2 FYEKMQ, per germline (reference sequence). The CDR3 length is 15 residues. The CDR3 protein is CASSSGLAGNNEQFF.

V is TRBV4-3 and J is TRBJ2-7; the TCRdb call, TRBD1, lacks DNA for checking. CDR1 LGHNA and CDR2 YSLEER come from the germline V gene. This CDR3 is 16 amino acids long. CDR3: CASSHLDRGLTYEQYF.

CDR3 residues: CASSPPGTPLNTEAFF. The chain employs TRBV28 and TRBJ1-1; TCRdb designates TRBD1, a call that cannot be tested without DNA. The CDR3 sequence is 16 residues long. Germline assignment: CDR1 MDHEN and CDR2 SYDVKM.

The rearrangement joins TRBV7-2 to TRBJ1-5; TCRdb lists TRBD1, though no DNA is available to test this call. Per germline, CDR1 SGHTA and CDR2 FQGNSA. This CDR3 has 15 amino acids. CDR3 sequence: CASSEGQGGNQPQHF.

This chain connects TRBV7-9 to TRBJ2-7; the TCRdb D gene call, TRBD1, has no DNA to confirm it. The germline V gene has CDR1 SEHNR and CDR2 FQNEAQ (reference sequence). The CDR3 covers 14 residues. Here the CDR3 reads CASSATGDSYEQYF.

The chain combines TRBV4-2 with TRBJ1-1. This CDR3 contains 14 residues. From germline, CDR1 is LGHNA and CDR2 YNFKEQ. The CDR3 is CASSQDFMNTEAFF.

This chain uses TRBV2 with TRBJ1-1; without DNA, the TCRdb call of TRBD1 cannot be checked. Germline-derived CDR1 and CDR2 are SNHLY and FYNNEI. The CDR3 is 14 amino acids. CDR3 sequence reads: CASSESLGDTEAFF.

V is TRBV20-1 and J is TRBJ1-1; TCRdb lists TRBD1, though no DNA is available to test this call. The CDR3 consists of 11 residues. CDR1 and CDR2 (germline): DFQATT, SNEGSKA (reference sequence). CDR3 residues: CSAPLWTEAFF.